The 16 T cell receptor beta chains below all came from one sample that was sequenced in a study of Graves' ophthalmopathy and Graves' hyperthyroidism. Amplification from RNA transcripts yielded the TCR beta CDR3 regions. The first-round RT-PCR employed HTBI primers together with the Qiagen OneStep RT-PCR kit. A multiplex PCR was then performed as the second round. TCRdb independently ran MiXCR on the multiplex PCR reads; one entry per CDR3 protein. The repertoire holds approximately 160,000 distinct CDR3 sequences, with 35% to 50% as singletons. Sequenced input: peripheral blood. Source of these receptors: a man aged 25-45 years with Graves' ophthalmopathy.

This clonotype was counted at least ten times. CDR3 in DNA: TGTGCCAGCAGTTTATGGGGGTCCGGGGAGCTGTTTTTT. Its translation: CASSLWGSGELFF. This chain joins TRBV12-3 or TRBV12-4 and TRBJ2-2; D possibly uses TRBD1 or TRBD2 (5 bases each). This CDR3 has 13 residues. V lost 2 bases, J lost 6 bases, and 7 bases lay in between.

This clonotype was counted many times. The chain employs TRBV12-3 or TRBV12-4 and TRBJ1-1, with D unresolved. CDR3 length equals 13 residues. Deletions cut 7 bases from V and 0 bases from J, with 9 bases between. The CDR3 sequence is CASIRTVNTEAFF. CDR3 DNA sequence: TGTGCCAGCATTCGGACGGTGAACACTGAAGCTTTCTTT.

This clonotype was counted at least ten times. The chain uses TRBV27 and TRBJ2-7; the D gene is possibly TRBD1 (6 bases). The CDR3 covers 12 residues. Trimming removed 10 bases at V and 5 bases at J, with 15 bases between. Germline loops: CDR1 MNHEY, CDR2 SMNVEV (reference sequence). The CDR3 reads CATSQGSNEQYF. The DNA for the CDR3 is TGTGCCACCTCCCAGGGGTCCAACGAGCAGTACTTC.

This chain uses TRBV12-3 or TRBV12-4 with TRBJ1-2, with 10 bases that match TRBD1. This CDR3 has 14 amino acids. V trimming: 3 bases; J trimming: 6 bases; junction bases outside the gene matches: 4. CDR3 amino acids: CASSLGQGRDGYTF. The DNA for the CDR3 is TGTGCCAGCAGTTTGGGACAGGGGAGGGATGGCTACACCTTC.

Within the sample, this clonotype is medium-sized. V and J are TRBV20-1 and TRBJ1-5; TRBD1 is a possible D gene (5 bases). Germline V gene sequence: CDR1 DFQATT, CDR2 SNEGSKA (reference sequence). The CDR3 has 15 residues. V lost 0 bases to trimming and J lost 9 bases, with 18 bases between them. Here the CDR3 reads CSARDGAGAVGPQHF. CDR3 nucleotides: TGCAGTGCTAGAGATGGGGCCGGGGCGGTGGGGCCCCAGCATTTT.

This clonotype has a count of ten or more. The chain joins TRBV5-6 to TRBJ1-1, with D tentatively TRBD1 (5 bases). CDR1 and CDR2 (germline): SGHDT, YYEEEE. The CDR3 covers 15 residues. V lost 1 base and J 1 base, leaving 11 bases between the germline ends. CDR3 bases: TGTGCCAGCAGCTTGAATGGGGGGTCGAACACTGAAGCTTTCTTT. Protein product: CASSLNGGSNTEAFF. Full variable domain (outside the CDR3, taken from reference TRBV5-6 and TRBJ1-1): DAGVTQSPTHLIKTRGQQVTLRCSPKSGHDTVSWYQQALGQGPQFIFQYYEEEERQRGNFPDRFSGHQFPNYSSELNVNALLLGDSALYLCASSLNGGSNTEAFFGQGTRLTVV.

The chain employs TRBV7-2 and TRBJ2-7; D is tentatively TRBD1 or TRBD2 (5 bases each). Trimming removed 5 bases from V and 0 bases from J, with 14 bases in between. The CDR3 length is 15 residues. The germline CDR1 and CDR2 sequences are SGHTA and FQGNSA. CDR3 sequence reads: CASSRVGGRSYEQYF. CDR3 sequence (DNA): TGTGCCAGCAGCCGTGTTGGGGGTCGCTCCTACGAGCAGTACTTC.

The rearrangement joins TRBV20-1 to TRBJ2-5; a possible D gene is TRBD2 (7 bases). The V gene's germline CDR1 is DFQATT and CDR2 SNEGSKA (reference sequence). The CDR3 totals 14 residues. V dropped 3 bases and J dropped 5 bases, with 16 bases sitting between them. The CDR3 loop is CSASGAGAGETQYF. The DNA for the CDR3 is TGCAGTGCTAGCGGTGCGGGGGCGGGCGAGACCCAGTACTTC.

This clonotype occurred many times. This chain links TRBV19 with TRBJ1-5, with D uncertain. CDR1 is LNHDA, CDR2 SQIVND, per germline (reference sequence). V was pared by 7 bases and J by 0 bases, with 13 bases between. The CDR3 consists of 15 residues. CDR3 sequence reads: CASTRALYSNQPQHF. The CDR3, as DNA: TGTGCCAGTACCCGGGCCTTATATAGCAATCAGCCCCAGCATTTT.

This clonotype was seen many times. This chain joins TRBV19 and TRBJ1-1, with TRBD1 matching 8 bases. Per the germline V gene, CDR1 is LNHDA and CDR2 is SQIVND (reference sequence). V lost 8 bases and J lost 4; bases outside the gene matches: 6. The CDR3 is 13 residues long. Here the CDR3 reads CASRTGGVTEAFF. In DNA form, the CDR3 reads TGTGCCAGTCGTACAGGGGGAGTCACTGAAGCTTTCTTT.

The chain has TRBV11-2 and TRBJ1-2, with a weak D call TRBD1 (6 bases). The CDR3 loop spans 14 amino acids. Trimming stripped 2 bases from V and 7 bases from J, with 14 bases between. Germline V gene data show CDR1 as SGHAT and CDR2 as FQNNGV. CDR3 DNA: TGTGCCAGCAGCTTACCTACAGGGTGGGCTGGCTACACCTTC. Protein sequence: CASSLPTGWAGYTF.

This clonotype was observed at least ten times. The chain couples TRBV18 to TRBJ1-1, with unresolved D. The CDR3 sequence is 13 residues long. The germline CDR1 and CDR2 sequences are KGHSH and LQKENI. V lost 5 bases and J 3 bases, leaving 10 bases between the germline ends. CDR3 protein: CASSNTEYTEAFF. The CDR3 region has the DNA TGTGCCAGCTCAAATACCGAGTACACTGAAGCTTTCTTT. Using reference TRBV18 and TRBJ1-1 for the parts outside the CDR3, the full variable domain is NAGVMQNPRHLVRRRGQEARLRCSPMKGHSHVYWYRQLPEEGLKFMVYLQKENIIDESGMPKERFSAEFPKEGPSILRIQQVVRGDSAAYFCASSNTEYTEAFFGQGTRLTVV.

This chain connects TRBV7-2 to TRBJ1-6, with a possible D match to TRBD1 (5 bases). This CDR3 is built from 16 residues. V shed 1 base and J shed 7 bases, with 14 bases lying between them. Germline CDR1 and CDR2: SGHTA and FQGNSA. Here the CDR3 DNA reads TGTGCCAGCAGCTTAGAAGGCGGCAGGGCGAATTCACCCCTCCACTTT. Protein sequence: CASSLEGGRANSPLHF.

This clonotype was detected ten times or more. This chain connects TRBV7-2 to TRBJ1-6; no firm D call. Looked up from germline, CDR1 is SGHTA and CDR2 is FQGNSA. Between the trimmed V and J ends, which lost 6 bases and 0 bases, there was a span of 9 bases. The CDR3 spans 15 residues. The CDR3 DNA follows: TGTGCCAGCAGTTCGGCCAGCTCCTATAATTCACCCCTCCACTTT. As protein: CASSSASSYNSPLHF.

The V call is TRBV12-3 or TRBV12-4, the J call TRBJ2-7; no clear D gene. Trimming removed 5 bases from V and 0 bases from J, with 11 bases in between. The CDR3 has 14 amino acids. In DNA, the CDR3 is TGTGCCAGCAGTCAAGGACGGAACTCCTACGAGCAGTACTTC. The encoded protein is CASSQGRNSYEQYF.

This clonotype was picked up many times. The chain carries TRBV6-2 or TRBV6-3 and TRBJ1-2, with D possibly TRBD1 on 5 matching bases. The V gene lost 5 bases and the J gene lost 4 bases, with 11 bases spanning the gap. Germline V gene sequence: CDR1 MNHEY, CDR2 SVGEGT. The CDR3 sequence is 13 residues long. The CDR3 spells CASSTGRIYGYTF. The DNA for the CDR3 is TGTGCCAGCAGTACAGGACGGATCTATGGCTACACCTTC.